This paragraph covers one TCR beta chain sequence. This sample stems from a study of blood T cell repertoires in COVID-19. The overall study: Samples of COVID-19 (acute and convalescent) were obtained from the United States, Italy and Spain.

Libraries were prepared by immunoSEQ multiplex PCR; TCRdb keeps only in-frame clonotypes and omits some of them. The sample holds about 140,000 clones, roughly 81% seen once. Self-reported history from a screening survey and questionnaire set each donor's cohort. The V and J ends lost 6 bases and 4 bases respectively, with 14 bases between them. This CDR3 is 14 amino acids long. The V gene's germline CDR1 is SNHLY and CDR2 FYNNEI. This clonotype was sampled from a woman aged 45-65 years with acute COVID-19. The specimen sequenced was PBMCs or T cells enriched from blood (not recorded which). This chain connects TRBV2 to TRBJ2-3; D perhaps matches TRBD2 (5 bases). The CDR3 protein is CASSPAELPDTQYF. The CDR3 DNA sequence: TGTGCCAGCAGCCCAGCGGAGCTCCCAGATACGCAGTATTTT.